This T cell receptor (beta chain) was retrieved from a study of cytomegalovirus exposure and HLA in healthy donors. The PCR was carried out with 60 Vbeta primers and 13 Jbeta primers. Produced via immunoSEQ multiplex PCR; TCRdb's table is partial and in-frame only. The sample shows about 98,000 clones, 70% of them seen only once. This CDR3 comprises 12 residues. Study-wide results and limits: Roughly uniform sequencing depth across donors was assumed, possibly incorrectly.

This clone occurred a few times. What it binds is not known. Sequenced input: PBMCs. The TCR comes from a man between 50 and 59 years old in good health and CMV-seronegative. This chain uses TRBV21-1 with TRBJ2-3; the table's D call, TRBD2, was not checked against the DNA. TRBV21-1 is labeled a pseudogene. CDR3 amino acids: CASSKVRDTQYF. CDR3 DNA sequence: TGTGCCAGCAGCAAAGTGCGGGATACGCAGTATTTT.